Presented here are 11 T cell receptor beta chains from one specimen sequenced in a study of T cell responses to AZD1222 COVID-19 vaccine. This table comes from immunoSEQ multiplex PCR, and its TCRdb copy is limited to in-frame clones, with some not included. Of over 110,000 clones listed, about 90% are singletons. The sample here was peripheral blood, taken 28 days after the second AZD1222 dose. Source of these receptors: an adult who received the AZD1222 COVID-19 vaccine.

The J gene is TRBJ1-5, the V gene TRBV30, with TRBD1 matching 8 bases. CDR1 and CDR2 (germline): GTSNPN, SVGIG (reference sequence). Germline trimming cut 3 bases from V and 7 bases from J; bases unmatched to any gene: 8. The CDR3 runs to 14 residues. The CDR3 loop is CAWSVGQGGQPQHF. The CDR3 nucleotides read TGTGCCTGGAGCGTCGGACAGGGTGGGCAGCCCCAGCATTTT. Supplemented by reference TRBV30 and TRBJ1-5, the full variable domain reads SQTIHQWPATLVQPVGSPLSLECTVEGTSNPNLYWYRQAAGRGLQLLFYSVGIGQISSEVPQNLSASRPQDRQFILSSKKLLLSDSGFYLCAWSVGQGGQPQHFGDGTRLSIL.

The V call is TRBV2, the J call TRBJ2-7, with D unclear. The V gene lost 4 bases and the J gene lost 2 bases, with 6 bases spanning the gap. The CDR3 consists of 12 residues. CDR1 and CDR2 from the germline V gene are SNHLY and FYNNEI. Written as DNA, the CDR3 is TGTGCCAGCAGTGTCAGGACCTACGAGCAGTACTTC. Its translation: CASSVRTYEQYF. Looking up the rest from reference TRBV2 and TRBJ2-7 gives the full variable domain: EPEVTQTPSHQVTQMGQEVILRCVPISNHLYFYWYRQILGQKVEFLVSFYNNEISEKSEIFDDQFSVERPDGSNFTLKIRSTKLEDSAMYFCASSVRTYEQYFGPGTRLTVT.

The chain couples TRBV11-2 to TRBJ2-7; 9 nucleotides agree with TRBD1. CDR3 size: 15 residues. Trimming cost V 5 bases and J 3 bases; bases outside gene matches: 8. Per the germline V gene, CDR1 is SGHAT and CDR2 is FQNNGV. Here the CDR3 reads CASSPRTGASYEQYF. CDR3 DNA: TGTGCCAGCAGCCCAAGGACAGGGGCGAGCTACGAGCAGTACTTC.

The chain employs TRBV13 and TRBJ1-3; TRBD1 matches at 8 bases. Germline lookup yields CDR1 PRHDT and CDR2 FYEKMQ (reference sequence). CDR3 length equals 14 residues. V was clipped by 4 bases and J by 8 bases; unmatched bases: 7. CDR3 sequence: CASSSDRGRDTIYF. CDR3 sequence (DNA): TGTGCCAGCAGCTCAGACAGGGGAAGGGACACCATATATTTT.

J is TRBJ2-2 and V is TRBV7-2, with D possibly TRBD1 on 6 matching bases. V dropped 6 bases and J dropped 4 bases, with 15 bases sitting between them. Germline V gives CDR1 SGHTA, CDR2 FQGNSA. CDR3 length: 15 residues. The CDR3, as DNA: TGTGCCAGCAGTGAATCGGGACATCCCACCGGGGAGCTGTTTTTT. Translation: CASSESGHPTGELFF.

This chain connects TRBV7-2 to TRBJ2-5, with D perhaps TRBD1 (6 bases). V was cut by 6 bases and J by 1 base, with 18 bases left in between. Germline lookup yields CDR1 SGHTA and CDR2 FQGNSA. The length of the CDR3 is 16 residues. CDR3 nucleotides: TGTGCCAGCAGTTACCGAATAGGGGGATCCCAAGAGACCCAGTACTTC. It yields the protein CASSYRIGGSQETQYF.

This chain links TRBV2 with TRBJ2-3; possibly TRBD1 for D (6 bases). The CDR3 consists of 15 residues. The germline V gene has CDR1 SNHLY and CDR2 FYNNEI. With 7 bases removed from V and 1 base from J, the gap between germline ends came to 15 bases. The CDR3 region has the DNA TGTGCCAGCACCACAGATAGGACAGGCACAGATACGCAGTATTTT. Translation: CASTTDRTGTDTQYF.

The chain recombines TRBV4-2 with TRBJ1-6; D is unclear. Trimming pared 0 bases from V and 0 bases from J, leaving 15 bases between. Germline lookup yields CDR1 LGHNA and CDR2 YNFKEQ. CDR3 length: 19 amino acids. The chain's CDR3 is CASSQDLVETLSYNSPLHF. In nucleotides, the CDR3 is TGTGCCAGCAGCCAAGATCTTGTTGAAACACTCTCCTATAATTCACCCCTCCACTTT.

This chain connects TRBV9 to TRBJ2-7; possibly TRBD1 or TRBD2 for D (5 bases each). Trimming took 0 bases from V and 2 from J, leaving 12 bases between them. CDR1 and CDR2 from the germline V gene are SGDLS and YYNGEE. This CDR3 is 15 amino acids long. CDR3 coding DNA: TGTGCCAGCAGCGTAGTAGCCGGGGCGACCTACGAGCAGTACTTC. Its translation: CASSVVAGATYEQYF.

The rearrangement joins TRBV5-6 to TRBJ2-5; D is unresolved. Germline CDR1 and CDR2: SGHDT and YYEEEE. The CDR3 sequence is 12 residues long. V was cut by 6 bases and J by 5 bases, with 11 bases left in between. The CDR3 region has the DNA TGTGCCAGCACCCCTAACGGGGAGACCCAGTACTTC. It translates to CASTPNGETQYF. Combining the CDR3 with reference TRBV5-6 and TRBJ2-5 gives the whole variable domain DAGVTQSPTHLIKTRGQQVTLRCSPKSGHDTVSWYQQALGQGPQFIFQYYEEEERQRGNFPDRFSGHQFPNYSSELNVNALLLGDSALYLCASTPNGETQYFGPGTRLLVL.

The chain carries TRBV4-1 and TRBJ2-4; D remains ambiguous. Trimming cost V 4 bases and J 1 base, with 8 bases left between them. This CDR3 spans 14 amino acids. CDR1 is MGHRA, CDR2 YSYEKL, per germline. The CDR3 DNA reads as TGCGCCAGCAGCCTGCGGCCTGCCAAAAACATTCAGTACTTC. Residues: CASSLRPAKNIQYF.